A selection of T cell receptor beta chains follows, all from one sample in a study of cytomegalovirus exposure and HLA in healthy donors. Profiling relied on immunoSEQ multiplex PCR, and the TCRdb table lists in-frame clones only, not all of them. Of roughly 250,000 clones listed, 80% are singletons. Sequenced: PBMCs. All receptors derive from a girl aged 2 to 9 in good health and CMV-seronegative. Both conserved end residues are part of each CDR3. The D gene is left open where the match is weak. Only part of the rows carry a size: once, few, many, or a class if the clone is expanded.

abundance	j_gene	v_gene	d_gene	CDR3aa	CDR3nt
-	TRBJ2-3	TRBV19	TRBD2	CASSERGHTDTQYF	TGTGCCAGCAGTGAGCGGGGCCACACAGATACGCAGTATTTT
-	TRBJ2-1	TRBV7-3	TRBD2	CASRSSGGINNEQFF	TGTGCCAGCAGATCGAGCGGGGGGATAAACAATGAGCAGTTCTTC
-	TRBJ2-1	TRBV14	-	CASSLRRGSAYNEQFF	TGTGCCAGCAGCCTGAGGCGGGGATCGGCCTACAATGAGCAGTTCTTC
-	TRBJ2-7	TRBV7-9	-	CASSPQASYEQYF	TGTGCCAGCAGCCCCCAGGCCTCCTACGAGCAGTACTTC
-	TRBJ1-1	TRBV27	-	CASSLEGSMNTEAFF	TGTGCCAGCAGTTTAGAGGGAAGTATGAACACTGAAGCTTTCTTT
-	TRBJ2-2	TRBV7-3	-	CASSSSGANTGELFF	TGTGCCAGCAGCTCCTCGGGAGCGAACACCGGGGAGCTGTTTTTT
-	TRBJ2-7	TRBV4-1	TRBD2	CASSQTTSGSYEQYF	TGCGCCAGCAGCCAAACTACTAGCGGGAGTTACGAGCAGTACTTC
-	TRBJ2-3	TRBV28	TRBD2	CASGEREIADTQYF	TGTGCCAGCGGAGAGCGGGAGATCGCAGATACGCAGTATTTT
few	TRBJ1-2	TRBV6-1	TRBD1	CASSRQGSNYGYTF	TGTGCCAGCAGTAGACAGGGGTCTAACTATGGCTACACCTTC
once	TRBJ1-2	TRBV11-2	-	CASKPTPGEDYGYTF	TGTGCCAGCAAGCCCACGCCAGGGGAAGACTATGGCTACACCTTC
-	TRBJ2-7	TRBV19	-	CASSYDGLYEQYF	TGTGCCAGTAGTTATGACGGACTCTACGAGCAGTACTTC
few	TRBJ2-1	TRBV28	-	CASSRGFSYNEQFF	TGTGCCAGCAGTAGGGGGTTCTCCTACAATGAGCAGTTCTTC
few	TRBJ1-5	TRBV2	TRBD1	CASDRDRENQPQHF	TGTGCCAGCGACCGGGACAGAGAGAATCAGCCCCAGCATTTT
-	TRBJ2-1	TRBV19	-	CASSIGSANEQFF	TGTGCCAGTAGTATAGGTAGCGCCAATGAGCAGTTCTTC
-	TRBJ2-7	TRBV5-1	-	CASSLQGTYYEQYF	TGCGCCAGCAGCTTGCAGGGAACGTACTACGAGCAGTACTTC
few	TRBJ2-5	TRBV7-9	TRBD1	CASSLAWGQGAETQYF	TGTGCCAGCAGCTTAGCGTGGGGACAGGGGGCCGAGACCCAGTACTTC
-	TRBJ1-2	TRBV29-1	-	CSAVQNYGYTF	TGCAGCGCCGTACAAAACTATGGCTACACCTTC
-	TRBJ2-7	TRBV4-1	TRBD1	CATGQGPSYEQYF	TGCGCCACCGGACAGGGTCCATCCTACGAGCAGTACTTC
-	TRBJ2-1	TRBV6-5	TRBD2	CASSSSGEQFF	TGTGCCAGCAGTTCTAGCGGGGAGCAGTTCTTC
few	TRBJ1-6	TRBV19	-	CASTRQGGGSPLHF	TGTGCCAGTACACGGCAGGGAGGAGGGTCACCCCTCCACTTT
-	TRBJ2-7	TRBV2	-	CASSDRRRPYEQYF	TGTGCCAGCAGTGATAGGCGGAGACCCTACGAGCAGTACTTC
once	TRBJ1-6	TRBV19	-	CASSIWQDNSPLHF	TGTGCCAGTAGTATTTGGCAGGATAATTCACCCCTCCACTTT
-	TRBJ2-1	TRBV27	TRBD2	CASMTRGGLYNEQFF	TGTGCCAGCATGACTCGGGGGGGCTTATACAATGAGCAGTTCTTC
-	TRBJ2-5	TRBV5-1	-	CASSLRLLLKETQYF	TGCGCCAGCAGCTTGCGCCTTCTACTGAAGGAGACCCAGTACTTC
once	TRBJ2-7	TRBV30	-	CAWSVLPGAYEQYF	TGTGCCTGGAGTGTACTACCAGGGGCCTACGAGCAGTACTTC
-	TRBJ1-2	TRBV30	-	CAWAALPNYGYTF	TGTGCCTGGGCGGCTTTACCAAACTATGGCTACACCTTC
-	TRBJ2-5	TRBV11-3	TRBD2	CASGERGPSWTQYF	TGTGCCAGCGGAGAGCGGGGCCCAAGTTGGACCCAGTACTTC
-	TRBJ2-7	TRBV27	TRBD2	CASGLLGTSGYEQYF	TGTGCCAGCGGTCTGCTCGGGACTAGCGGCTACGAGCAGTACTTC
-	TRBJ2-1	TRBV5-1	TRBD2	CASSLRIAGNNQEFF	TGCGCCAGCAGCTTAAGGATAGCGGGAAACAACCAAGAGTTCTTC
-	TRBJ1-1	TRBV27	-	CASSLLPGGAGTEAFF	TGTGCCAGCAGTTTACTCCCTGGGGGGGCCGGCACTGAAGCTTTCTTT
-	TRBJ2-7	TRBV6-5	-	CASSEGAKGLQYF	TGTGCCAGCAGTGAAGGGGCAAAGGGCCTGCAGTACTTC
-	TRBJ2-5	TRBV5-1	-	CASSVPGETQYF	TGCGCCAGCAGCGTCCCGGGGGAGACCCAGTACTTC
-	TRBJ2-4	TRBV5-1	-	CASSDSPALAKNIQYF	TGCGCCAGCAGCGACAGTCCGGCCCTAGCCAAAAACATTCAGTACTTC
-	TRBJ2-7	TRBV7-9	TRBD1	CASSPRQGLQQYF	TGTGCCAGCAGCCCAAGACAGGGTTTGCAGCAGTACTTC
-	TRBJ1-2	TRBV30	TRBD1	CAWSVRGRASIYGYTF	TGTGCCTGGAGTGTCAGGGGGCGAGCTTCAATCTATGGCTACACCTTC
-	TRBJ2-1	TRBV27	TRBD1	CASSFRPRDRREYNEQFF	TGTGCCAGCAGTTTCCGCCCCCGGGACAGGCGTGAGTACAATGAGCAGTTCTTC
-	TRBJ2-1	TRBV10-3	TRBD1	CAISESTTGSYNEQFF	TGTGCCATCAGTGAGTCGACGACAGGGTCCTACAATGAGCAGTTCTTC
-	TRBJ1-6	TRBV25-1	TRBD1	CASSAWTGSKSPLHF	TGTGCCAGCAGTGCCTGGACAGGGTCGAAGTCACCCCTCCACTTT
once	TRBJ1-3	TRBV18	-	CASSPASDSGNTIYF	TGTGCCAGCTCACCAGCGTCTGACTCTGGAAACACCATATATTTT
few	TRBJ1-1	TRBV5-4	-	CASSFYNTEAFF	TGTGCCAGCAGCTTTTATAACACTGAAGCTTTCTTT
-	TRBJ1-5	TRBV6-1	-	CASMGGRGNQPQHF	TGTGCCAGCATGGGAGGCCGGGGCAATCAGCCCCAGCATTTT
-	TRBJ2-1	TRBV28	TRBD1	CASSFVDRGKNEQFF	TGTGCCAGCAGCTTCGTGGACAGGGGGAAGAATGAGCAGTTCTTC
few	TRBJ2-5	TRBV5-1	TRBD2	CASSFSGGETQYF	TGCGCCAGCAGCTTTAGCGGGGGAGAGACCCAGTACTTC
-	TRBJ2-1	TRBV7-8	-	CASSLVSGTTAYNEQFF	TGTGCCAGCAGCTTAGTTTCAGGGACAACCGCCTACAATGAGCAGTTCTTC
-	TRBJ2-7	TRBV19	-	CASSTAGTSVYEQYF	TGTGCCAGTAGTACAGCCGGGACATCCGTCTACGAGCAGTACTTC
-	TRBJ1-1	TRBV10-2	TRBD1	CASSETGESTEAFF	TGCGCCAGCAGTGAAACAGGGGAGAGCACTGAAGCTTTCTTT
-	TRBJ2-5	TRBV9	TRBD1	CASSVGTGLYQEAQYF	TGTGCCAGCAGCGTTGGGACAGGTCTTTACCAAGAGGCCCAGTACTTC
-	TRBJ1-2	TRBV19	-	CASSPRNYGYTF	TGTGCCAGTAGTCCACGGAACTATGGCTACACCTTC
-	TRBJ1-6	TRBV10-3	-	CAIRDRRGSSYNSPLHF	TGTGCCATCAGGGATCGACGGGGAAGCTCCTATAATTCACCCCTCCACTTT
-	TRBJ2-7	TRBV4-1	-	CASSQKAGSSYEQYF	TGCGCCAGCAGCCAAAAGGCGGGAAGCTCCTACGAGCAGTACTTC
once	TRBJ1-2	TRBV18	-	CASSPESSYGYTF	TGTGCCAGCTCACCCGAGTCCTCTTATGGCTACACCTTC
-	TRBJ1-5	TRBV7-9	TRBD1	CASSFGTGTQPQHF	TGTGCCAGCAGCTTTGGGACAGGGACTCAGCCCCAGCATTTT
-	TRBJ2-7	TRBV7-8	TRBD1	CASSLYGTGDHYEQYF	TGTGCCAGCAGCTTATATGGGACAGGGGACCACTACGAGCAGTACTTC
-	TRBJ2-1	TRBV7-6	TRBD2	CASSLRGGADNEQFF	TGTGCCAGCAGCTTACGCGGGGGGGCCGATAATGAGCAGTTCTTC
-	TRBJ1-2	TRBV5-1	TRBD1	CASSFSQGEAGYTF	TGCGCCAGCAGCTTTTCACAGGGGGAGGCTGGCTACACCTTC
-	TRBJ2-1	TRBV6-1	TRBD2	CASRGGREGYNEQFF	TGTGCCAGCAGGGGGGGGCGGGAGGGTTACAATGAGCAGTTCTTC
-	TRBJ1-2	TRBV19	TRBD1	CASSRQGYGYTF	TGTGCCAGTAGTCGACAGGGCTATGGCTACACCTTC
-	TRBJ2-2	TRBV7-6	-	CASSLSAGELFF	TGTGCCAGCAGCCTATCTGCCGGGGAGCTGTTTTTT
-	TRBJ1-5	TRBV6-6	-	CASEQGSNQPQHF	TGTGCCAGCGAACAGGGATCGAATCAGCCCCAGCATTTT